This T cell receptor beta chain was found in a study of blood T cell repertoires in COVID-19. Study as a whole: Collection of acute and convalescent COVID-19 samples took place in the United States, Italy and Spain. T cells, B-cell-depleted T cells, or PBMCs provided the cDNA or gDNA that served as material.

Here immunoSEQ multiplex PCR was the method, and the copy in TCRdb shows in-frame clones only, minus some. The sample lists a few hundred thousand clones; around nine tenths were seen once. The length of the CDR3 is 16 residues. This receptor was taken from a woman aged 55-70 years with acute or convalescent COVID-19. Sequencing was done on a sample of peripheral blood. This sequence joins TRBV21-1 and TRBJ2-2; TRBD1 is the table's D call and was not checked against the DNA. TRBV21-1 is marked as a pseudogene. CDR3 in DNA: TGTGCCAGCAGCAAAGACGGGACAGGGAACACCGGGGAGCTGTTTTTT. It specifies CASSKDGTGNTGELFF.